The entry below describes one T cell receptor beta chain. Sequencing was performed with immunoSEQ multiplex PCR; in TCRdb, only in-frame clones are kept and a portion is missing. The profile shows hundreds of thousands of clones, 88% of them singletons. The data were taken from a study of blood T cell repertoires in COVID-19. At the level of the study: PBMCs, B-cell-depleted T cells, or T cells provided the cDNA or gDNA that made up the material.

The germline CDR1 and CDR2 sequences are SGHAT and FQNNGV. The V and J ends lost 5 bases and 14 bases respectively, with 25 bases between them. CDR3 length equals 16 residues. The receptor was derived from a woman aged 55-69 years in a cohort exposed to, infected with or recovered from COVID-19 (not recorded which). V and J are TRBV11-2 and TRBJ1-6, with D perhaps matching TRBD1 (5 bases). The source material was PBMCs or T cells enriched from blood (not recorded which). CDR3 sequence reads: CASSPAPRPGELSLHF. The CDR3 coding sequence is TGTGCCAGCAGCCCCGCGCCCCGCCCGGGGGAATTATCCCTCCACTTT.